The TCR beta chain under discussion was sequenced for a study of blood T cell repertoires in COVID-19. Study as a whole: Sources were T cells, B-cell-depleted T cells, or PBMCs; the material itself was cDNA or gDNA.

The V and J ends lost 3 bases and 6 bases respectively, with 15 bases between them. From germline, CDR1 is KGHDR and CDR2 SFDVKD. The CDR3 loop spans 15 amino acids. Under the authors' procedure: Reference gene primers were amplified, and this amplification served to estimate nucleated cell counts. Sequencing used immunoSEQ multiplex PCR; TCRdb keeps in-frame clones, though not all of them. V and J calls and clone size are copied from that table; D and trimming were computed from the DNA. The sample comprises roughly 260,000 clones, approximately 80% of which are singletons, and approximately 4.8% rests with the top ten.

V and J are TRBV24-1 and TRBJ2-3; D perhaps matches TRBD2 (7 bases). This clonotype was sampled from a woman between 65 and 79 years old with acute or convalescent COVID-19. Sequenced material: peripheral blood. The CDR3 sequence is CATSDTGGRADTQYF. CDR3 DNA: TGTGCCACCAGTGATACGGGGGGCAGGGCGGATACGCAGTATTTT.